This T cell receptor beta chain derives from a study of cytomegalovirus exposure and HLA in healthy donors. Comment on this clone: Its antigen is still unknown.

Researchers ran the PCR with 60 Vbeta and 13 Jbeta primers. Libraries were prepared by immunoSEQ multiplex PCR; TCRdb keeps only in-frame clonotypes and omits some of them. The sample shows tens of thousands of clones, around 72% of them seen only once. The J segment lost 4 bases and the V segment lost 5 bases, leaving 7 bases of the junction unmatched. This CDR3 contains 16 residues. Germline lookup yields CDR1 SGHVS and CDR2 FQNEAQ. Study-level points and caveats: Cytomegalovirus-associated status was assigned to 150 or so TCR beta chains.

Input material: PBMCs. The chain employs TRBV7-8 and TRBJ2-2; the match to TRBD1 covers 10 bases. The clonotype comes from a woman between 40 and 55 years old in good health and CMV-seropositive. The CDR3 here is CASSLRDRGRTGELFF. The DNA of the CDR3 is TGTGCCAGCAGCCTACGAGACAGGGGGCGCACCGGGGAGCTGTTTTTT.